This passage covers 30 T cell receptor beta chains from one sample sequenced in a study of T cells in Graves' hyperthyroidism and ophthalmopathy. Amplification yielded TCR beta CDR3 regions, with RNA transcripts as the source. During a first-round RT-PCR of the TCR CDR3, the HTBI primer set was used. TCRdb re-called the multiplex PCR reads with MiXCR, one entry per CDR3 protein. The data hold hundreds of thousands of distinct CDR3 sequences, with less than 30% observed a single time. Sequencing was done on a sample of blood. The source is a man in his forties with Graves' hyperthyroidism that later progressed to Graves' ophthalmopathy.

This clonotype has a count of ten or more. The chain combines TRBV12-3 or TRBV12-4 with TRBJ1-3, with D unresolved. The CDR3 has 12 amino acids. V was pared by 5 bases and J by 14 bases, with 16 bases between. The DNA for the CDR3 is TGTGCCAGCAGTCTGCGGCCTTGGGTCCTATATTTT. Its translation: CASSLRPWVLYF.

Only one count was recorded for this clonotype. This chain links TRBV20-1 with TRBJ2-5; the match to TRBD2 covers 13 bases. Trimming took 6 bases from V and 1 from J; bases not matched to a gene: 11. The CDR3 length is 17 residues. Looked up from germline, CDR1 is DFQATT and CDR2 is SNEGSKA (reference sequence). CDR3 amino acids: CSAQRTSGRAFQETQYF. The CDR3 DNA is TGCAGTGCCCAGCGGACTAGCGGGAGAGCCTTCCAAGAGACCCAGTACTTC.

V is TRBV19 and J is TRBJ1-5, with TRBD1 matching 8 bases. The CDR3 is 17 residues long. Germline V gene data show CDR1 as LNHDA and CDR2 as SQIVND (reference sequence). The V gene end was trimmed by 4 bases and the J gene end by 4 bases; junction bases not matched to a gene: 12. CDR3 protein: CASSRQFRGRNNQPQHF. The CDR3 nucleotides are TGTGCCAGTAGTAGGCAATTCAGGGGGCGGAATAATCAGCCCCAGCATTTT.

The sample holds many counts of this clonotype. V usage is TRBV12-3 or TRBV12-4 and J usage is TRBJ1-5; 10 nucleotides agree with TRBD1. This CDR3 contains 15 residues. The trim removed 6 bases at V and 5 bases at J, leaving 7 bases unmatched. CDR3 residues: CASRTGTGEDQPQHF. CDR3 nucleotides: TGTGCCAGCAGGACCGGGACAGGGGAGGATCAGCCCCAGCATTTT.

This clonotype was detected many times. The chain combines TRBV29-1 with TRBJ2-5; D is possibly TRBD1 (6 bases). Trimming left V 0 bases short and J 5 bases short, with 13 bases between. The CDR3 is 14 residues long. Germline assignment: CDR1 SQVTM and CDR2 ANQGSEA. CDR3 nucleotide sequence: TGCAGCGTTGAAGATGGGAACAGGGACGAGACCCAGTACTTC. The encoded protein is CSVEDGNRDETQYF. The full variable domain, with the rest looked up from reference TRBV29-1 and TRBJ2-5, is SAVISQKPSRDICQRGTSLTIQCQVDSQVTMMFWYRQQPGQSLTLIATANQGSEATYESGFVIDKFPISRPNLTFSTLTVSNMSPEDSSIYLCSVEDGNRDETQYFGPGTRLLVL.

This clonotype was counted ten times or more. V usage is TRBV11-1 and J usage is TRBJ2-7; D uncertain. The CDR3 is made up of 13 amino acids. The germline V gene has CDR1 SGHAT and CDR2 FQDESV (reference sequence). Trimming left V 2 bases short and J 1 base short, with 6 bases between. Here the CDR3 DNA reads TGTGCCAGCAGCTTATTCGATTCCTACGAGCAGTACTTC. The encoded protein is CASSLFDSYEQYF.

This clonotype showed up many times. This chain joins TRBV20-1 and TRBJ1-2; D is perhaps TRBD1 (5 bases). The CDR3 covers 16 residues. V was shortened by 0 bases and J by 4 bases, with 18 bases between the two germline ends. The V gene's germline CDR1 is DFQATT and CDR2 SNEGSKA (reference sequence). The CDR3 nucleotides read TGCAGTGCTAGAGATCGGAAAAAGGGGAGTGGCTATGGCTACACCTTC. It is translated as CSARDRKKGSGYGYTF.

This clonotype showed up many times. J is TRBJ1-2 and V is TRBV20-1; D gene ambiguous. V was clipped by 6 bases and J by 2 bases, with 13 bases between them. The CDR3 is made up of 13 amino acids. Germline CDR1 reads DFQATT; CDR2 reads SNEGSKA (reference sequence). The CDR3 DNA reads as TGCAGTGCACTATATAAAATAAACTATGGCTACACCTTC. Protein: CSALYKINYGYTF.

This clonotype has at least ten counts. The chain couples TRBV5-1 to TRBJ2-7, with 7 bases lining up with TRBD1. CDR3 length: 15 amino acids. V gave up 0 bases and J gave up 2 bases; unmatched junction bases: 5. Germline V gives CDR1 SGHRS, CDR2 YFSETQ. CDR3: CASSLVGQGAYEQYF. CDR3 nucleotide sequence: TGCGCCAGCAGCTTGGTTGGGCAGGGGGCCTACGAGCAGTACTTC.

This chain joins TRBV12-3 or TRBV12-4 and TRBJ2-7; TRBD2 might be the D (6 bases). This CDR3 has 14 residues. Trimming took off 7 bases at V and 2 bases at J, with 15 bases between the two ends. CDR3 nucleotides: TGTGCCAGCACTGAAGCGGGTCTTACCTACGAGCAGTACTTC. As protein: CASTEAGLTYEQYF.

This clonotype was counted at least ten times. The rearrangement uses TRBV18 and TRBJ2-6; no firm D call. V was cut by 5 bases and J by 0 bases, with 8 bases left in between. The CDR3 runs 15 residues. Germline V gene sequence: CDR1 KGHSH, CDR2 LQKENI. CDR3 sequence: CASSTRTSGANVLTF. Here the CDR3 DNA reads TGTGCCAGCTCAACCCGAACCTCTGGGGCCAACGTCCTGACTTTC.

This chain's CDR3 is CANKRGDNRSNQPQHF. DNA for the CDR3: TGTGCCAACAAGCGGGGGGACAATCGTAGCAATCAGCCCCAGCATTTT. The genes are TRBV27 and TRBJ1-5, with D perhaps TRBD1 (6 bases). This CDR3 contains 16 residues. Per the germline V gene, CDR1 is MNHEY and CDR2 is SMNVEV (reference sequence). V was shortened by 10 bases and J by 0 bases, with 19 bases between the two germline ends.

This clonotype was recorded at least ten times. The rearrangement links TRBV2 to TRBJ2-7; TRBD2 matches at 11 bases. CDR3 length equals 15 residues. With 5 bases clipped from V and 5 bases from J, the junction kept 8 bases outside the gene matches. The germline V gene encodes CDR1 SNHLY and CDR2 FYNNEI. CDR3 sequence reads: CASSPLAGGPHEQYF. The CDR3 DNA reads as TGTGCCAGCAGTCCCTTAGCGGGAGGGCCCCACGAGCAGTACTTC.

The chain combines TRBV20-1 with TRBJ1-1; D unclear. Germline values: CDR1 DFQATT, CDR2 SNEGSKA (reference sequence). The CDR3 runs 14 residues. V shed 3 bases and J shed 6 bases, with 17 bases lying between them. The CDR3 region is CSASSRPTDSEAFF. In DNA, the CDR3 is TGCAGTGCTAGCTCAAGGCCTACGGACTCTGAAGCTTTCTTT.

At least ten counts were recorded for this clonotype. The chain carries TRBV29-1 and TRBJ2-7; D could derive from TRBD1 or TRBD2 (5 bases each). The CDR3 is made up of 14 amino acids. Looked up from germline, CDR1 is SQVTM and CDR2 is ANQGSEA. V lost 4 bases to trimming and J lost 0 bases, with 13 bases between them. Here the CDR3 DNA reads TGCAGCGTTGCGCGAGGGACGGACTCCTACGAGCAGTACTTC. Its translation: CSVARGTDSYEQYF.

This rearrangement joins TRBV28 to TRBJ2-5, with D uncertain. Germline V CDR1 and CDR2: MDHEN, SYDVKM. The CDR3 is made up of 15 amino acids. Trimming pared 0 bases from V and 1 base from J, leaving 9 bases between. As DNA, the CDR3 is TGTGCCAGCAGTTTATGGGTACAGCTCCAAGAGACCCAGTACTTC. Its translation: CASSLWVQLQETQYF.

This clonotype has ten or more counts. The gene calls are TRBV10-3 and TRBJ1-1; D call uncertain. The CDR3 consists of 16 residues. Per germline, CDR1 ENHRY and CDR2 SYGVKD. The V end was cut by 6 bases, the J end by 0 bases, with 17 bases between. CDR3 residues: CAIRGRQDFMNTEAFF. Written as DNA, the CDR3 is TGTGCCATCAGGGGTCGACAAGACTTCATGAACACTGAAGCTTTCTTT.

At least ten counts were recorded for this clonotype. V usage is TRBV6-5 and J usage is TRBJ1-6; weak D call: TRBD1 (5 bases). This CDR3 has 18 residues. V was shortened by 4 bases and J by 0 bases, with 16 bases between the two germline ends. CDR1 is MNHEY, CDR2 SVGAGI, per germline. DNA for the CDR3: TGTGCCAGCAGTTTTAGTCAGGGAACGAGCTCCTATAATTCACCCCTCCACTTT. It is translated as CASSFSQGTSSYNSPLHF.

There are many counts of this clonotype. CDR3 loop: CSARQGANYGYTF. The CDR3 DNA reads TGCAGTGCTAGACAGGGAGCTAACTATGGCTACACCTTC. J is TRBJ1-2 and V is TRBV20-1, with D perhaps TRBD1 (5 bases). Trimming stripped 2 bases from V and 0 bases from J, with 7 bases between. The germline V gene encodes CDR1 DFQATT and CDR2 SNEGSKA (reference sequence). The length of the CDR3 is 13 residues.

The V call is TRBV12-3 or TRBV12-4, the J call TRBJ2-2; D unresolved. The CDR3 runs 12 residues. V was shortened by 6 bases and J by 3 bases, with 5 bases between the two germline ends. The CDR3 reads CASRRHTGELFF. The CDR3 nucleotides are TGTGCCAGCAGACGACACACCGGGGAGCTGTTTTTT.

The J gene is TRBJ1-1, the V gene TRBV6-1, with a possible D match to TRBD1 (5 bases). Germline CDR1 and CDR2: MNHNS and SASEGT. This CDR3 has 15 residues. V was trimmed by 5 bases and J by 1 base, leaving 14 bases between them. DNA of the CDR3: TGTGCCAGCAGTCGACAGTTGGTCGCGAACACTGAAGCTTTCTTT. Translating it yields CASSRQLVANTEAFF.

This clonotype appeared a few times. The chain carries TRBV4-2 and TRBJ1-5; D might be TRBD1 (5 bases). From germline, CDR1 is LGHNA and CDR2 YNFKEQ. V dropped 2 bases and J dropped 0 bases, with 8 bases sitting between them. The length of the CDR3 is 15 residues. The CDR3 sequence is CASSQWGNSNQPQHF. The CDR3 DNA follows: TGTGCCAGCAGCCAATGGGGGAATAGCAATCAGCCCCAGCATTTT.

At least ten counts were recorded for this clonotype. The genes are TRBV6-1 and TRBJ2-7; 13 nucleotides line up with TRBD2. The trim removed 2 bases at V and 4 bases at J, leaving 2 bases unmatched. The CDR3 covers 15 residues. Germline V gene sequence: CDR1 MNHNS, CDR2 SASEGT. The chain's CDR3 is CASSESGLAGYEQYF. In DNA, the CDR3 is TGTGCCAGCAGTGAATCGGGACTAGCGGGATACGAGCAGTACTTC.

This clonotype was seen only a few times. The V and J genes are TRBV30 and TRBJ1-5; D is unclear. This CDR3 has 13 amino acids. The ends were cut back, 1 base at V and 7 bases at J, with 11 bases in the middle. Germline V gene data show CDR1 as GTSNPN and CDR2 as SVGIG (reference sequence). The CDR3 spells CAWSAMTRQPQHF. CDR3 in DNA: TGTGCCTGGAGTGCCATGACGAGGCAGCCCCAGCATTTT.

This clonotype was observed many times. J is TRBJ2-4 and V is TRBV6-5; TRBD2 matches 12 bases. The CDR3 is made up of 17 amino acids. CDR1 is MNHEY, CDR2 SVGAGI, per germline. V shed 0 bases and J 8 bases; nucleotides not matched to a gene: 8. In nucleotides, the CDR3 is TGTGCCAGCAGTTACTCGGCGCTAGCGGGAGGGCTGGACATTCAGTACTTC. It translates to CASSYSALAGGLDIQYF.

This clonotype was found many times. The junction departs from the called germline gene at one end, perhaps through a read error. CDR3 in amino acids: CSVEESGRGTGELFF. Here the CDR3 DNA reads TGCAGCGTAGAAGAGAGCGGAAGAGGAACCGGGGAGCTGTTTTTT. The V gene is TRBV29-1, the J gene TRBJ2-2; maybe TRBD2 (5 bases). This CDR3 is 15 amino acids long. The germline V gene encodes CDR1 SQVTM and CDR2 ANQGSEA.

In this sample, this clonotype turned up many times. The genes are TRBV7-3 and TRBJ1-1, with D maybe TRBD1 (6 bases). The length of the CDR3 is 15 residues. Germline V lookup: CDR1 SGHTA, CDR2 FQGTGA. V was shortened by 3 bases and J by 7 bases, with 18 bases between the two germline ends. The DNA of the CDR3 is TGTGCCAGCAGCTTCGGTCCCAGGGGTGCAAGTGAAGCTTTCTTT. It specifies CASSFGPRGASEAFF.

This clonotype has a count of ten or more. The chain recombines TRBV10-3 with TRBJ1-1; D is uncertain. CDR3 length: 13 amino acids. Looked up from germline, CDR1 is ENHRY and CDR2 is SYGVKD. V was shortened by 6 bases and J by 5 bases, with 13 bases between the two germline ends. The CDR3 coding sequence is TGTGCCATCAGCCACGGGGTAGGAACTGAAGCTTTCTTT. Protein: CAISHGVGTEAFF.

This clonotype was picked up many times. The chain links TRBV19 to TRBJ1-2; 9 bases align to TRBD1. The CDR3 is 14 residues long. In germline, CDR1 is LNHDA, CDR2 SQIVND (reference sequence). V gave up 4 bases and J gave up 2 bases; unmatched junction bases: 2. The CDR3 here is CASSRDRANYGYTF. The CDR3, as DNA: TGTGCCAGTAGTAGGGACAGGGCGAACTATGGCTACACCTTC.

This clonotype was observed at least ten times. The chain is built from TRBV20-1 and TRBJ2-7; 11 bases are a match to TRBD1. Germline V lookup: CDR1 DFQATT, CDR2 SNEGSKA (reference sequence). V shed 6 bases, J shed 5 bases, and the junction held 6 bases outside the gene matches. This CDR3 has 13 residues. DNA for the CDR3: TGCAGTGCCGGGACAGGGGGTAACCACGAGCAGTACTTC. Its translation is CSAGTGGNHEQYF.